There are many counts of the clone carrying this TCR beta chain. The sample belongs to a study of early T cells in non-severe SARS-CoV-2 infection. Per germline, CDR1 MDHEN and CDR2 SYDVKM. V was pared by 8 bases and J by 8 bases, with 18 bases between. The CDR3 has 13 residues. A single record per CDR3 protein comes from TCRdb applying MiXCR to the 5' RACE reads. The data hold 45,000 to 55,000 distinct CDR3 sequences, with roughly 13% observed a single time. The chain couples TRBV28 to TRBJ1-1; D is unclear. Sequencing was performed on whole blood. The TCR comes from an adult who was a healthcare worker with PCR-confirmed SARS-CoV-2 infection or an uninfected control (not recorded which). The DNA for the CDR3 is TGTGCCAGCGTTGGTTCCCCAGAGCGGGAAGCTTTCTTT. Its translation: CASVGSPEREAFF.